These 22 T cell receptor beta chains were all obtained from the same sample, sequenced in a study of blood T cell repertoires in COVID-19 (dated by TCRdb to 2020 to 2022). Libraries came from the immunoSEQ multiplex PCR assay. TCRdb limited this immuneACCESS table to in-frame rearrangements with V and J called. A share of clones is missing; checked studies link under half to unresolved V genes, and the rest is unexplained. For this sample there are over 200,000 clones; 87% appear just once. The top ten hold 1.9% of the sample. What was sequenced was peripheral blood. All receptors come from a man aged 35-49 years with active or convalescent COVID-19.

This clone was seen once. This chain joins TRBV19 and TRBJ1-2; D not certain. CDR1 and CDR2 from the germline V gene are LNHDA and SQIVND (reference sequence). V lost 3 bases and J 7 bases, leaving 15 bases between the germline ends. The CDR3 contains 14 residues. CDR3 sequence: CASSIVGETGGYTF. CDR3 DNA: TGTGCCAGTAGTATTGTCGGGGAGACGGGTGGCTACACCTTC.

The rearrangement joins TRBV27 to TRBJ2-3, with 10 bases matching TRBD1. Germline values: CDR1 MNHEY, CDR2 SMNVEV (reference sequence). The CDR3 extends over 14 amino acids. V lost 6 bases, J lost 5 bases, and 5 bases stayed unmatched. DNA of the CDR3: TGTGCCAGCAGGCCGGGACAGGGGAGAGATACGCAGTATTTT. It translates to CASRPGQGRDTQYF.

This clone was counted a single time. The V and J genes are TRBV7-8 and TRBJ2-1, with 9 bases aligning to TRBD1. The CDR3 totals 15 residues. With V trimmed by 5 bases and J by 1 base, 3 bases remained unmatched. Germline V gene data show CDR1 as SGHVS and CDR2 as FQNEAQ. This CDR3 is CASSAGTGSYNEQFF. The CDR3 DNA is TGTGCCAGCAGCGCCGGGACAGGGTCCTACAATGAGCAGTTCTTC.

CDR3 loop: CASSPGTGGHYGYTF. CDR3 nucleotides: TGTGCCAGTAGTCCCGGGACAGGGGGCCACTATGGCTACACCTTC. V usage is TRBV19 and J usage is TRBJ1-2; 12 bases line up with TRBD1. Germline trimming cut 5 bases from V and 3 bases from J; bases unmatched to any gene: 4. The germline gives CDR1 LNHDA, CDR2 SQIVND (reference sequence). The CDR3 has 15 residues.

This chain uses TRBV28 with TRBJ2-1; 7 bases align to TRBD1. V shed 2 bases, J shed 2 bases, and the junction held 6 bases outside the gene matches. CDR1 is MDHEN and CDR2 is SYDVKM in the germline V gene. The CDR3 consists of 16 residues. DNA for the CDR3: TGTGCCAGCAGTTTAACGACAGGGTCGACCTACAATGAGCAGTTCTTC. Translated: CASSLTTGSTYNEQFF.

This chain uses TRBV19 with TRBJ2-2; TRBD1 matches 9 bases. Germline assignment: CDR1 LNHDA and CDR2 SQIVND (reference sequence). Trimming removed 5 bases from V and 7 bases from J; junction bases left unmatched: 11. CDR3 length: 16 residues. CDR3 sequence: CASSLLRQGDSGELFF. The CDR3 DNA sequence: TGTGCCAGTAGTCTCCTACGACAGGGGGATAGCGGGGAGCTGTTTTTT.

The rearrangement joins TRBV6-5 to TRBJ1-2; 9 positions match TRBD1. The germline V gene has CDR1 MNHEY and CDR2 SVGAGI. This CDR3 spans 14 amino acids. With V trimmed by 2 bases and J by 3 bases, 1 base remained unmatched. CDR3 region: CASSYGTGYYGYTF. CDR3 nucleotides: TGTGCCAGCAGTTACGGGACAGGGTACTATGGCTACACCTTC.

The J gene is TRBJ2-7, the V gene TRBV5-1; D ambiguous. The length of the CDR3 is 13 residues. In germline, CDR1 is SGHRS, CDR2 YFSETQ. The V gene lost 0 bases and the J gene lost 3 bases, with 7 bases spanning the gap. CDR3 sequence: CASSLDSGYEQYF. CDR3 DNA sequence: TGCGCCAGCAGCTTGGATTCCGGCTACGAGCAGTACTTC.

This rearrangement joins TRBV12-3 or TRBV12-4 to TRBJ1-3; no firm D call. The CDR3 consists of 13 residues. V lost 5 bases, J lost 4 bases, and 9 bases lay in between. The CDR3 coding sequence is TGTGCCAGCAGTGTTACAGAAGGAAACACCATATATTTT. This translates into CASSVTEGNTIYF.

This clone was recorded once. The chain employs TRBV7-3 and TRBJ2-2, with D unresolved. V lost 4 bases and J 7 bases, leaving 4 bases between the germline ends. The germline gives CDR1 SGHTA, CDR2 FQGTGA. This CDR3 has 11 residues. CDR3 DNA: TGTGCCAGCAGCTCCGGCGGGGAGCTGTTTTTT. It codes for CASSSGGELFF.

The V and J genes are TRBV18 and TRBJ1-1; TRBD1 agrees at 9 bases. The CDR3 is 13 amino acids. V lost 4 bases and J lost 7; bases outside the gene matches: 4. Germline CDR1 KGHSH, CDR2 LQKENI. CDR3 sequence: CASSLRDRVEAFF. The CDR3 bases are TGTGCCAGCTCACTCCGGGACAGGGTTGAAGCTTTCTTT.

The chain joins TRBV27 to TRBJ1-1, with 7 bases that match TRBD1. This CDR3 has 13 residues. Germline CDR1 reads MNHEY; CDR2 reads SMNVEV (reference sequence). With 7 bases clipped from V and 5 bases from J, the junction kept 7 bases outside the gene matches. The DNA of the CDR3 is TGTGCCAGCACCGAGACAGGGCGTACTGAAGCTTTCTTT. As protein: CASTETGRTEAFF.

In the case of this clone: Other DNA sequences of this sample code for an identical CDR3. The rearrangement links TRBV5-1 to TRBJ1-3; D is possibly TRBD1 (5 bases). Trimming left V 0 bases short and J 7 bases short, with 14 bases between. Germline V lookup: CDR1 SGHRS, CDR2 YFSETQ. The CDR3 is 15 residues long. The CDR3 DNA reads as TGCGCCAGCAGCTTGGTGGCAGGTGGGGGGAACACCATATATTTT. Residues: CASSLVAGGGNTIYF.

The chain employs TRBV5-1 and TRBJ2-1, with 9 nucleotides matching TRBD2. CDR3 length: 16 amino acids. The J segment lost 0 bases and the V segment lost 1 base, leaving 2 bases of the junction unmatched. Germline assignment: CDR1 SGHRS and CDR2 YFSETQ. The CDR3 DNA follows: TGCGCCAGCAGCTTGTCAGCGGGGGGCTCCTACAATGAGCAGTTCTTC. Its protein product is CASSLSAGGSYNEQFF. Full variable domain (outside the CDR3, taken from reference TRBV5-1 and TRBJ2-1): KAGVTQTPRYLIKTRGQQVTLSCSPISGHRSVSWYQQTPGQGLQFLFEYFSETQRNKGNFPGRFSGRQFSNSRSEMNVSTLELGDSALYLCASSLSAGGSYNEQFFGPGTRLTVL.

V and J are TRBV28 and TRBJ1-1; D gene ambiguous. The CDR3 contains 15 residues. CDR1 and CDR2 (germline): MDHEN, SYDVKM. V lost 5 bases and J lost 1, with 14 bases in between. CDR3 sequence reads: CASSPPRDTNTEAFF. For the CDR3, the DNA is TGTGCCAGCAGTCCACCCCGAGATACGAACACTGAAGCTTTCTTT.

This chain uses TRBV25-1 with TRBJ2-6; D perhaps matches TRBD1 (5 bases). This CDR3 comprises 15 residues. The ends were cut back, 2 bases at V and 0 bases at J, with 5 bases in the middle. Germline lookup yields CDR1 MGHDK and CDR2 SYGVNS. The CDR3 region is CASSEQGSGANVLTF. CDR3 in DNA: TGTGCCAGCAGTGAACAGGGCTCTGGGGCCAACGTCCTGACTTTC.

The chain joins TRBV30 to TRBJ1-2; TRBD1 is a possible D gene (6 bases). This CDR3 region has 16 residues. Trimming shortened V by 0 bases and J by 7 bases, and 21 bases separated the two germline ends. Germline CDR1 and CDR2: GTSNPN and SVGIG (reference sequence). CDR3 protein: CAWSVTPEGGSVGYTF. The CDR3 DNA is TGTGCCTGGAGTGTAACCCCCGAAGGGGGATCGGTTGGCTACACCTTC. The whole variable domain, filled in from reference TRBV30 and TRBJ1-2, reads SQTIHQWPATLVQPVGSPLSLECTVEGTSNPNLYWYRQAAGRGLQLLFYSVGIGQISSEVPQNLSASRPQDRQFILSSKKLLLSDSGFYLCAWSVTPEGGSVGYTFGSGTRLTVV.

The CDR3 DNA is TGTGCCAGCTCCCACCATGTTGGACAGGGAAACACCGGGGAGCTGTTTTTT. Protein: CASSHHVGQGNTGELFF. J is TRBJ2-2 and V is TRBV18, with 8 bases fitting TRBD1. Germline V gene data show CDR1 as KGHSH and CDR2 as LQKENI. V shed 6 bases and J 2 bases; nucleotides not matched to a gene: 11. This CDR3 spans 17 amino acids. Looking up the rest from reference TRBV18 and TRBJ2-2 gives the full variable domain: NAGVMQNPRHLVRRRGQEARLRCSPMKGHSHVYWYRQLPEEGLKFMVYLQKENIIDESGMPKERFSAEFPKEGPSILRIQQVVRGDSAAYFCASSHHVGQGNTGELFFGEGSRLTVL.

This clone has just one count. V and J are TRBV29-1 and TRBJ2-7; 9 bases are shared with TRBD1. Germline CDR1 SQVTM, CDR2 ANQGSEA. Unmatched junction bases numbered 6, after V lost 6 bases and J lost 3 bases. CDR3 length: 13 residues. CDR3 bases: TGCAGCGTCGCCGGGGACAGGGACTACGAGCAGTACTTC. This encodes CSVAGDRDYEQYF.

This chain joins TRBV9 and TRBJ1-1; tentatively, D is TRBD1 (6 bases). The CDR3 is 16 amino acids. V was shortened by 2 bases and J by 5 bases, with 19 bases between the two germline ends. The V gene's germline CDR1 is SGDLS and CDR2 YYNGEE. CDR3 DNA: TGTGCCAGCAGCGTCGGGACAATAGGGGTAGGAACTGAAGCTTTCTTT. The encoded protein is CASSVGTIGVGTEAFF.

The chain links TRBV27 to TRBJ2-1; 7 bases align to TRBD1. The germline V gene has CDR1 MNHEY and CDR2 SMNVEV (reference sequence). CDR3 length: 16 amino acids. Trimming took 6 bases from V and 6 from J; bases not matched to a gene: 14. CDR3 nucleotides: TGTGCCAGCAGGTTGACGCAGACAGGGCCCATCAATGAGCAGTTCTTC. Residues: CASRLTQTGPINEQFF.

CDR3 region: CASSLSGAGSGNTIYF. In DNA, the CDR3 is TGTGCCAGCAGTTTATCAGGGGCCGGCTCTGGAAACACCATATATTTT. This chain joins TRBV28 and TRBJ1-3; tentatively, D is TRBD1 (6 bases). Per germline, CDR1 MDHEN and CDR2 SYDVKM. This CDR3 contains 16 residues. Trimming left V 1 base short and J 0 bases short, with 10 bases between.